A selection of T cell receptor beta chains follows, all from one sample in a study of control samples from healthy donors and cancer patients. Produced via immunoSEQ multiplex PCR; TCRdb's table is partial and in-frame only. The profile shows about 140,000 clones, 94% of them singletons. Specimen: blood. These receptors were obtained from a middle-aged man in good health. Each CDR3 is given with its conserved first and last residue. The D gene is left open where the match is weak. Clone size is stated in some rows and not others, as once, few, many or a class when expanded.

>13|TRBJ2-1|.|.|TRBV15
TGTGCCTCGGCTCCCTCTAGGTACAATGAGCAGTTCTTC
CASAPSRYNEQFF
>12|TRBJ1-1|.|.|TRBV3-1/TRBV3-2
TGTGCCAGCAGCCAGGGCACCACTGAAGCTTTCTTT
CASSQGTTEAFF
>13|TRBJ1-1|.|TRBD1|TRBV6-6
TGTGCCAGCACCAAGGACGGGACAGCCGAAGCTTTCTTT
CASTKDGTAEAFF
>14|TRBJ1-5|.|.|TRBV5-6
TGTGCCAGCAGCTTGGGGGGCAGCAATCAGCCCCAGCATTTT
CASSLGGSNQPQHF
>15|TRBJ2-1|.|TRBD1|TRBV6-5
TGTGCCAGCAGGATGACAGGGAGCTCCTACAATGAGCAGTTCTTC
CASRMTGSSYNEQFF
>13|TRBJ2-5|.|.|TRBV29-1
TGCAGCGTTTCCGGACGGGGGGCAGAGACCCAGTACTTC
CSVSGRGAETQYF
>15|TRBJ2-7|.|TRBD2|TRBV9
TGTGCCAGCAGCCTCGAGCCGGGACTAGCCGACGAGCAGTACTTC
CASSLEPGLADEQYF
>18|TRBJ2-3|.|TRBD2|TRBV7-6
TGTGCCAGCAGCGGGGATGGGAGACTAGCGGGGCCGACAGATACGCAGTATTTT
CASSGDGRLAGPTDTQYF
>12|TRBJ2-7|.|TRBD1|TRBV7-9
TGTGCCAGCAGCAGGACAGGTTACGAGCAGTACTTC
CASSRTGYEQYF
>15|TRBJ2-7|.|.|TRBV3-1/TRBV3-2
TGTGCCAGCAGCCACGGGGGAGTTCCCTCGTACGAGCAGTACTTC
CASSHGGVPSYEQYF
>12|TRBJ2-2|once|.|TRBV7-9
TGTGCACGGTGGCGGGTCCCCGGGGAGCTGTTTTTT
CARWRVPGELFF
>14|TRBJ1-4|once|TRBD1|TRBV7-8
TGTGCCAGCAGCTCGACAGGGCGCTCTGAAAAACTGTTTTTT
CASSSTGRSEKLFF
>16|TRBJ2-5|once|TRBD2|TRBV11-2
TGTGCCAGCAGCTCGAGACTAGCGGGGAGTCAAGAGACCCAGTACTTC
CASSSRLAGSQETQYF
>15|TRBJ1-1|.|.|TRBV14
TGTGCCAGCAGCCAAGACCCCAAGGGGTTATCGGTAGCTTTCTTT
CASSQDPKGLSVAFF
>14|TRBJ2-1|.|TRBD2|TRBV4-3
TGCGCCAGCAGCGGGCTAGCGGCTTACAATGAGCAGTTCTTC
CASSGLAAYNEQFF
>16|TRBJ2-5|.|.|TRBV18
TGTGCCAGCTCACCCCTCAGGGCAGGGGGGTTTGAGACCCAGTACTTC
CASSPLRAGGFETQYF
>13|TRBJ2-7|.|TRBD1|TRBV3-1/TRBV3-2
TGTGCCAGCAGCCGAGACAGGGGTTACGAGCAGTACTTC
CASSRDRGYEQYF
>17|TRBJ1-2|.|.|TRBV3-1/TRBV3-2
TGTGCCAGCAGCCAAGCTGTTATCGGGGGGCTTAACTATGGCTACACCTTC
CASSQAVIGGLNYGYTF
>13|TRBJ2-7|.|TRBD2|TRBV6-6
TGTGCCTCGAGCGGGGGAGTGTCCTACGAGCAGTACTTC
CASSGGVSYEQYF
>15|TRBJ1-1|.|.|TRBV7-2
TGTGCCAGCAGCTTAGACGGCGCAGCTAACACTGAAGCTTTCTTT
CASSLDGAANTEAFF
>17|TRBJ2-2|.|.|TRBV9
TGTGCCAGCAGTCAAACAAAGTGGGCCTCGAACACCGGGGAGCTGTTTTTT
CASSQTKWASNTGELFF
>15|TRBJ1-6|.|.|TRBV9
TGTGCCAGCAGCGTAGTAGGACAAGATAATTCACCCCTCCACTTT
CASSVVGQDNSPLHF
>15|TRBJ2-5|.|TRBD2|TRBV28
TGTGCCAGCAGTTTCTATACGGGAGGGGGAGAGACCCAGTACTTC
CASSFYTGGGETQYF
>14|TRBJ1-2|.|.|TRBV6-6
TGTGCCAGCAGTTACTATGGGGGTTTGAATGGCTACACCTTC
CASSYYGGLNGYTF
>11|TRBJ1-6|.|.|TRBV12-5
TGTGCTAGAACAGGGAATTCACCCCTCCACTTT
CARTGNSPLHF
>15|TRBJ1-3|.|TRBD1|TRBV28
TGTGCCAGCAGTTTATTAGGGGGCGCCGGAAACACCATATATTTT
CASSLLGGAGNTIYF
>14|TRBJ2-5|.|.|TRBV6-5
TGTGCCAGCAAACTAGGGGCTAGAAGGGGGACCCAGTACTTC
CASKLGARRGTQYF
>14|TRBJ2-2|.|TRBD1|TRBV19
TGTGCCAGTAACGACAGGGGGAGTACCGGGGAGCTGTTTTTT
CASNDRGSTGELFF
>16|TRBJ2-2|.|TRBD2|TRBV5-1
TGCGCCAGCAGCTTGGTGGGACTAGCGGGGGAAGGGGAGCTGTTTTTT
CASSLVGLAGEGELFF
>14|TRBJ1-4|.|.|TRBV27
TGTGCCAGCAGTTTTAGGGGAATTGATGAAAAACTGTTTTTT
CASSFRGIDEKLFF
>14|TRBJ2-7|.|.|TRBV25-1
TGTGCCAGCAGTGAAGAGGGATCGGATCACGAGCAGTACTTC
CASSEEGSDHEQYF
>15|TRBJ2-1|.|.|TRBV4-1
TGCGCCAGCAGCCACATAGGCGATAGCAGCAATGAGCAGTTCTTC
CASSHIGDSSNEQFF
>15|TRBJ2-7|.|.|TRBV7-6
TGTGCCAGCAGCTTATGGGTCGGCAGCGCGAGGGAGCAGTACTTC
CASSLWVGSAREQYF
>14|TRBJ2-7|.|.|TRBV10-3
TGTGCCATCAGTGAGTCGGGGGGTTCCTACGAGCAGTACTTC
CAISESGGSYEQYF
>17|TRBJ2-1|.|TRBD2|TRBV2
TGTGCCAGCAGTGAGGGCGGGGGGACAAACTCCTACAATGAGCAGTTCTTC
CASSEGGGTNSYNEQFF
>13|TRBJ1-2|.|.|TRBV7-8
TGTGCCAGCAGCTTAGTACCCCACTATGGCTACACCTTC
CASSLVPHYGYTF